This TCR beta chain came from a study of blood T cell repertoires in COVID-19. About the research overall: Donors in the United States, Italy and Spain gave samples during acute or convalescent COVID-19. PBMCs, B-cell-depleted T cells, or T cells were the source of the cDNA or gDNA that made up the material.

The authors' processing: Amplification with reference gene primers provided the estimates of nucleated cell counts. Repertoires were generated with immunoSEQ multiplex PCR, while TCRdb's copy carries only in-frame clones and drops some. The V and J calls and clone size were taken over from that table, and D and trimming were inferred from the DNA. The sample lists about 88,000 clones, roughly 80% occurring once. The V and J ends lost 5 bases and 4 bases respectively, with 16 bases between them. The CDR3 runs to 15 residues. The germline CDR1 and CDR2 sequences are SGHTA and FQGNSA. Specimen: peripheral blood. The chain joins TRBV7-2 to TRBJ2-3, with a weak D call TRBD2 (6 bases). The clonotype comes from a human donor in a cohort sampled during active COVID-19. CDR3 loop: CASSIGLPSADTQYF. The CDR3 DNA is TGTGCCAGCAGCATCGGACTACCAAGTGCAGATACGCAGTATTTT.